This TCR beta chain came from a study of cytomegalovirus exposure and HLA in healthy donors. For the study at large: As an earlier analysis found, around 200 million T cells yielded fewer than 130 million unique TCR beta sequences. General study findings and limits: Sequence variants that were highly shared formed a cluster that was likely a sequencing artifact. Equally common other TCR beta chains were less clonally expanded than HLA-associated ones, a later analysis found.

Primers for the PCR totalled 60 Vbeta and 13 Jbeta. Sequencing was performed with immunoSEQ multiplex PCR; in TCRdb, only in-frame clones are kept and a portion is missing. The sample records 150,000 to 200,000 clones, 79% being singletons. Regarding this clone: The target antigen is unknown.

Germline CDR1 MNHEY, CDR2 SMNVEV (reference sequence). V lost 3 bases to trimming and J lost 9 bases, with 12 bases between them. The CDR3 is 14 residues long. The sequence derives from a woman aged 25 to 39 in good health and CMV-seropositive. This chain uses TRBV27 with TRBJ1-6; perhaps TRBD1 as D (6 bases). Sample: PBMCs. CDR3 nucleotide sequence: TGTGCCAGCAGTTTTGGACAGTCTTTTTCACCCCTCCACTTT. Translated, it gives CASSFGQSFSPLHF.